This T cell receptor beta chain was recorded in a study of tumor-infiltrating lymphocytes in primary liver carcinoma. Co-extracting RNA and DNA was done with roughly 17-34 mg of unsorted bulk tissue as input. Using a constant-region primer together with ProtoScript II reverse transcriptase, TCR beta cDNA was made from about 500 ng of total RNA. For TCR beta, libraries were produced by three nested multiplex PCR rounds using slightly modified ARM-PCR. With TRBV1-TRBV30 forward primers and a C-beta reverse primer, the first two PCR rounds were run for roughly 9 cycles each. TCRdb fed the multiplex PCR reads into MiXCR, producing one record per CDR3 protein. The sample carries 47,000 or so distinct CDR3 sequences, about three quarters recorded once. The germline V gene encodes CDR1 MNHEY and CDR2 SVGEGT. The CDR3 consists of 15 residues. Remarks on this clonotype: The junction departs from the called germline gene at one end, perhaps through a read error.

The receptor was derived from a man between 40 and 49 years old with primary liver carcinoma and hepatitis B virus infection. The chain joins TRBV6-2 or TRBV6-3 to TRBJ2-3; D unresolved. The sequenced material came from liver tumor tissue from sampling region 3. Indicated subset: tumor region T3, left-lateral pole. CDR3 bases: TGTGCCTGCAGCTTTGACACCCCTAGCACAGATACGCAGTATTTT. This translates into CACSFDTPSTDTQYF.